The present entry profiles one T cell receptor (beta chain) with its context. Its cognate antigen has yet to be identified. Base quality data are lacking; no much larger clone is found one base away. Each donor gave one peripheral blood draw, around 0.12 L on average, collected into heparinised tubes. Using a panel that included CD45RO, CCR7, CD25, CD127, CD95 and CD27, naive, central memory, regulatory and stem cell-like memory CD4+ T cells were sorted on a BD FACSAria II. Every sorted population had a purity above 95%. PBMCs were separated immediately by Lymphoprep density gradient centrifugation and were stained directly, without being cultured. Samples were stained and sorted in pairs, with one healthy donor and one patient per experiment, so that batch effects were minimized. The entire isolated RNA was reverse transcribed using the High Capacity cDNA Reverse Transcription Kit, and thus expressed TCRB transcripts were sequenced. Deep immunoSEQ sequencing was applied to naive, central memory and regulatory T cell samples, giving an average of about 3.57 million total reads per sample. After sorted cells were lysed in RLT buffer, RNA was extracted with DNase-treated RNeasy Micro or Mini kits, with the choice depending on cell number. To prevent cross-contamination, every cell subset was processed on its own, while patient and healthy donor samples were processed together. The immunoSEQ multiplex PCR was used to amplify TCRB sequences from cDNA, yielding 87-bp fragments that span the CDR3 region. Sequencing of the amplicons was done on the Illumina HiSeq platform. In the original analysis: Synthetic template baselines were used to correct PCR bias computationally, reads within Hamming distance 2 were collapsed, and singletons that could not be merged were discarded. Reads were aligned against IMGT to assign V, D and J genes, CDR3 length and insertions or deletions at six rearrangement sites. Clonotype counts were normalized to sorted cell number within each subset before computing true diversity and Gini coefficients with the tcR R package. The overlap coefficient, calculated on TCRB nucleotide sequences, was used to quantify repertoire sharing. The table comes from immuneACCESS by way of TCRdb, which keeps in-frame sequences with V and J called. Part of the clones is missing from these tables; in studies checked, under half for an unresolved V gene and the rest for unknown reasons. Clonal size and the V and J genes are those of that table, whereas D and trimming came from the DNA. Within this sample are about 150,000 clones, with about 7.9% of them counted one time only. 0.5% of the sample goes to the ten largest clones.

This sample is part of a study of beta chain features in type 1 diabetes (dated by TCRdb to 2017 to 2018). In terms of the full investigation: Mean age, gender distribution, total cell number and subset yield did not differ between patients and healthy donors. A total of around 110,000,000 sorted cells were examined across all samples, and a strong correlation was observed between cell number per subset and RNA yield. The study compared TCRB repertoires of sorted circulating CD4+ T cell subsets between recently diagnosed type 1 diabetes patients and matched healthy donors. Regulatory and stem cell-like memory subsets were isolated from only 8 patients and roughly eight healthy donors, whereas naive and central memory subsets came from all 28 donors. Summary of the overall study and its limitations: Because cDNA was sequenced instead of genomic DNA, highly expressing activated cells could be over-represented, though the groups showed no difference in activation or CD3 levels. At VDJ recombination sites, patients with type 1 diabetes made fewer insertions and deleted more nucleotides, a pattern implying thymic rearrangement abnormalities. Type 1 diabetes patients showed a moderate but significant shortening of TCRB CDR3 length in all four CD4+ subsets. Shorter templates might be favored by PCR, yet because patient and control samples were amplified and corrected together, any such skew would affect both groups equally. Naive, central memory and regulatory TCRB repertoires appeared to be more alike among patients than among healthy donors. Because small numbers of individuals were included in the HLA sub-analyses, any influence of HLA type on TCRB rearrangement was left unresolved.

The specimen was central memory CD4+ T cells from blood. The receptor was derived from a man aged 18-30 years with type 1 diabetes.

At the DNA level, the sequence is TGTGCCAGCAGCCCGGGGGACAGGGGGATAGGGGCTGGCTACGAGCAGTACTTC. This encodes CASSPGDRGIGAGYEQYF. The chain is assembled from TRBV11-2 and TRBJ2-7, with TRBD1 matching 11 junction bases. V and J are trimmed by 5 bases and 3 bases, and the gene matches miss 15 bases of the junction. The CDR3 has 18 amino acids, counting the end cysteine and phenylalanine. The read is trimmed to its CDR3 DNA, 54 bases read in frame from base 1. CDR1 SGHAT and CDR2 FQNNGV were looked up in the germline V gene.